Listed below are T cell receptor beta chains from one sample, sequenced in a study of T-cell memory formation after mild COVID-19. Each CDR3 protein gets one entry after TCRdb re-called the 5' RACE reads with MiXCR. The table includes more than 150,000 distinct CDR3 sequences, around a fifth detected once. Source material: PBMCs or a T cell subset sorted from them (not recorded which). The receptors derive from an adult woman who had mild COVID-19 (a few samples of this study predate the infection). Cell type and time point are not known. Each CDR3 is given with its conserved first and last residue. D genes are given only for firm matches. Clone sizes are given selectively: once, few, many, or a class where the clone is expanded.

D: NA
J: TRBJ2-1
size: many
V: TRBV2
DNA: TGTGCCAGCGGGCACAATGAGCAGTTCTTC
CDR3: CASGHNEQFF

D: TRBD2
J: TRBJ2-2
size: NA
V: TRBV7-6
DNA: TGTGCCAGCAGCCTCCCTAGCGGGGGGACCGGGGAGCTGTTTTTT
CDR3: CASSLPSGGTGELFF

D: NA
J: TRBJ1-3
size: NA
V: TRBV20-1
DNA: TGCAGTGCTATAGGCGCGGGGGTTTACTCTGGAAACACCATATATTTT
CDR3: CSAIGAGVYSGNTIYF

D: NA
J: TRBJ2-1
size: NA
V: TRBV11-3
DNA: TGTGCCAGCATGGGGTACAGGACCTACAATGAGCAGTTCTTC
CDR3: CASMGYRTYNEQFF

D: TRBD1
J: TRBJ1-2
size: NA
V: TRBV20-1
DNA: TGCAGTGCTAGCCCCGGGACAGGAGCCAACCCTTATGGCTACACCTTC
CDR3: CSASPGTGANPYGYTF

D: TRBD1
J: TRBJ1-6
size: NA
V: TRBV6-5
DNA: TGTGCCAGCAGTTACGTGACAGGGGTTGAATCACCCCTCCACTTT
CDR3: CASSYVTGVESPLHF

D: NA
J: TRBJ1-1
size: NA
V: TRBV7-8
DNA: TGTGCCAGCAGCCCACCATTAGGGGGGGACACTGAAGCTTTCTTT
CDR3: CASSPPLGGDTEAFF

D: TRBD2
J: TRBJ2-1
size: NA
V: TRBV4-3
DNA: TGCGCCAGCAGCTTCGGGACTAGCGGGACAAATGAGCAGTTCTTC
CDR3: CASSFGTSGTNEQFF

D: TRBD1
J: TRBJ1-1
size: few
V: TRBV4-3
DNA: TGCGCCAGCAGCCAAGATCTCTTCGGGACAGGGTCTGAAGCTTTCTTT
CDR3: CASSQDLFGTGSEAFF

D: TRBD1
J: TRBJ1-2
size: NA
V: TRBV15
DNA: TGTGCCACCAGCAGTGATGACAGGGTCCATGGCTACACCTTC
CDR3: CATSSDDRVHGYTF

D: NA
J: TRBJ1-2
size: NA
V: TRBV7-8
DNA: TGTGCCAGCAGCTTCGGGACTGATCCTTCTAACTATGGCTACACCTTC
CDR3: CASSFGTDPSNYGYTF

D: TRBD2
J: TRBJ2-7
size: few
V: TRBV2
DNA: TGTGCCAGCAGTTATTCGACTAGCGGCGTCTACGAGCAGTACTTC
CDR3: CASSYSTSGVYEQYF

D: TRBD1
J: TRBJ2-7
size: NA
V: TRBV7-8
DNA: TGTGCCAGCAGCTCCACAGGGGGCTACGCCTACGAGCAGTACTTC
CDR3: CASSSTGGYAYEQYF

D: TRBD2
J: TRBJ2-1
size: few
V: TRBV12-3/TRBV12-4
DNA: TGTGCCAGCAGTGTCCCAGGACTAGCGTGGGTAAATGAGCAGTTCTTC
CDR3: CASSVPGLAWVNEQFF

D: TRBD1
J: TRBJ2-7
size: few
V: TRBV7-8
DNA: TGTGCCAGCAGCCCGTGGACAGGGGGCAACGAGCAGTACTTC
CDR3: CASSPWTGGNEQYF

D: NA
J: TRBJ1-5
size: NA
V: TRBV2
DNA: TGTGCCAGCAGTGAACCGGGGGGCAATCAGCCCCAGCATTTT
CDR3: CASSEPGGNQPQHF

D: NA
J: TRBJ2-5
size: NA
V: TRBV15
DNA: TGTGCCACCAGAAACAGGGAGTTGGAGACCCAGTACTTC
CDR3: CATRNRELETQYF

D: NA
J: TRBJ2-5
size: NA
V: TRBV20-1
DNA: TGCAGTGCCCTAACAGGCTTATCGGGAGTGGAAGAGACCCAGTACTTC
CDR3: CSALTGLSGVEETQYF

D: TRBD1
J: TRBJ2-7
size: few
V: TRBV7-9
DNA: TGTGCCAGCAGCCCCCGGACAGGGCGCTACGAGCAGTACTTC
CDR3: CASSPRTGRYEQYF

D: NA
J: TRBJ2-1
size: NA
V: TRBV9
DNA: TGTGCCAGCAGCGTAGCCGGTGAGCAGTTCTTC
CDR3: CASSVAGEQFF

D: TRBD2
J: TRBJ2-1
size: few
V: TRBV28
DNA: TGTGCCAGCAGTCCCGGGACTACCTACAATGAGCAGTTCTTC
CDR3: CASSPGTTYNEQFF

D: TRBD2
J: TRBJ2-3
size: NA
V: TRBV7-9
DNA: TGTGCCAGCAGCCCCCAGGTTGCGGGAGGAAGTTTTATCACAGATACGCAGTATTTT
CDR3: CASSPQVAGGSFITDTQYF

D: TRBD1
J: TRBJ2-1
size: NA
V: TRBV12-3/TRBV12-4
DNA: TGTGCCAGCAGTCCCTCGACAGGGGGGAATGAGCAGTTCTTC
CDR3: CASSPSTGGNEQFF

D: NA
J: TRBJ2-7
size: few
V: TRBV27
DNA: TGTGCCAGCAGTTCTACAGGGGCGGGGGCCTACGAGCAGTACTTC
CDR3: CASSSTGAGAYEQYF

D: NA
J: TRBJ2-1
size: NA
V: TRBV12-3/TRBV12-4
DNA: TGTGCCAGCAGTCTCCTTGACGTGTCCTACAATGAGCAGTTCTTC
CDR3: CASSLLDVSYNEQFF

D: NA
J: TRBJ1-1
size: few
V: TRBV7-9
DNA: TGTGCCAGCAGCTTAGTAACAGGGATGAACACTGAAGCTTTCTTT
CDR3: CASSLVTGMNTEAFF

D: NA
J: TRBJ2-7
size: NA
V: TRBV27
DNA: TGTGCCAGCAGTACTGGTTTTACCTACGAGCAGTACTTC
CDR3: CASSTGFTYEQYF

D: NA
J: TRBJ1-3
size: NA
V: TRBV6-5
DNA: TGTGCCAGCAGTCCCGACCGGAACTCTGGAAACACCATATATTTT
CDR3: CASSPDRNSGNTIYF

D: NA
J: TRBJ2-3
size: few
V: TRBV27
DNA: TGTGCCAGCAGTCCAACCCAGGTGGTAAAGTATTTT
CDR3: CASSPTQVVKYF

D: NA
J: TRBJ1-1
size: few
V: TRBV15
DNA: TGTGCCACCAGCAGAGGTGGGAACACTGAAGCTTTCTTT
CDR3: CATSRGGNTEAFF

D: NA
J: TRBJ1-2
size: NA
V: TRBV7-9
DNA: TGTGCCAGCAGCTTAGTGGGCTTCGAGTCCTATGGCTACACCTTC
CDR3: CASSLVGFESYGYTF

D: NA
J: TRBJ2-7
size: NA
V: TRBV4-2
DNA: TGTGCCAGCAGCCAAGATGGACTACAGGGATCGAGCTACGAGCAGTACTTC
CDR3: CASSQDGLQGSSYEQYF

D: NA
J: TRBJ1-4
size: NA
V: TRBV12-3/TRBV12-4
DNA: TGTGCCAGCAGCCGGACAGAAGATAATGAAAAACTGTTTTTT
CDR3: CASSRTEDNEKLFF

D: TRBD2
J: TRBJ2-3
size: NA
V: TRBV24-1
DNA: TGTGCCACCAGTGAAGTTAGCGGGAGCGGGGGCACAGATACGCAGTATTTT
CDR3: CATSEVSGSGGTDTQYF

D: NA
J: TRBJ2-3
size: NA
V: TRBV7-6
DNA: TGTGCCAGCAGCCCCCGGCTGAAAGATACGCAGTATTTT
CDR3: CASSPRLKDTQYF

D: TRBD2
J: TRBJ2-1
size: few
V: TRBV4-3
DNA: TGCGCCAGCAGCCAAGATCCGTGGGAGACTAGCGTAGCCAATGAGCAGTTCTTC
CDR3: CASSQDPWETSVANEQFF

D: TRBD2
J: TRBJ2-7
size: few
V: TRBV7-8
DNA: TGTGCCAGCAGCTCACCACTAGCGGGAGGTGGCTACGAGCAGTACTTC
CDR3: CASSSPLAGGGYEQYF

D: NA
J: TRBJ1-2
size: few
V: TRBV27
DNA: TGTGCCAGCAGTTCTGGTTGGGGAGTTGGCTACACCTTC
CDR3: CASSSGWGVGYTF

D: TRBD2
J: TRBJ2-3
size: NA
V: TRBV15
DNA: TGTGCCACCAGCTCGACTAGCGGGGGGTTCTCCACAGATACGCAGTATTTT
CDR3: CATSSTSGGFSTDTQYF

D: NA
J: TRBJ2-3
size: NA
V: TRBV4-3
DNA: TGCGCCAGCAGCCAGTCCCGGGACAGCACAGATACGCAGTATTTT
CDR3: CASSQSRDSTDTQYF

D: NA
J: TRBJ2-5
size: few
V: TRBV5-1
DNA: TGCGCCAGCAGCTCGGGGGACTTCACGGAGCAAGAGACCCAGTACTTC
CDR3: CASSSGDFTEQETQYF

D: NA
J: TRBJ2-1
size: NA
V: TRBV4-1
DNA: TGCGCCAGCAGCCATCCATACAATGAGCAGTTCTTC
CDR3: CASSHPYNEQFF

D: NA
J: TRBJ2-3
size: few
V: TRBV14
DNA: TGTGCCAGCAGCTGGGTCCCAACGGGAGATACGCAGTATTTT
CDR3: CASSWVPTGDTQYF

D: NA
J: TRBJ2-3
size: NA
V: TRBV6-4
DNA: TGTGCCAGCAGTGACGGGAACACAGAGACGCAGTATTTT
CDR3: CASSDGNTETQYF

D: NA
J: TRBJ2-5
size: NA
V: TRBV7-9
DNA: TGTGCCAGCAGCCCCCCCGAACAAGAGACCCAGTACTTC
CDR3: CASSPPEQETQYF

D: TRBD1
J: TRBJ1-1
size: NA
V: TRBV6-5
DNA: TGTGCCAGCAGTTACCTCCCCGGGACAGGGGTCCTGAACACTGAAGCTTTCTTT
CDR3: CASSYLPGTGVLNTEAFF

D: NA
J: TRBJ1-1
size: NA
V: TRBV7-9
DNA: TGTGCCAGCAGCTGGGGAGGTAGGGAGAACACTGAAGCTTTCTTT
CDR3: CASSWGGRENTEAFF

D: TRBD2
J: TRBJ2-7
size: NA
V: TRBV13
DNA: TGTGCCAGCAGCTTAGGCCTAGCGGAGAGGGAGCAGTACTTC
CDR3: CASSLGLAEREQYF

D: NA
J: TRBJ1-3
size: NA
V: TRBV5-6
DNA: TGTGCCAGCAGCTTGTCGCGGAGCTCTGGAAACACCATATATTTT
CDR3: CASSLSRSSGNTIYF

D: TRBD1
J: TRBJ2-1
size: many
V: TRBV24-1
DNA: TGTGCCACCAGTGATTATCAGGGGGCACCCTACAATGAGCAGTTCTTC
CDR3: CATSDYQGAPYNEQFF

D: TRBD1
J: TRBJ1-5
size: few
V: TRBV7-2
DNA: TGTGCCAGCAGCTTAGATACAGGGGAATATAGCAATCAGCCCCAGCATTTT
CDR3: CASSLDTGEYSNQPQHF

D: NA
J: TRBJ2-2
size: few
V: TRBV6-6
DNA: TGTGCCAGCAGTAACCGACAGAACACCGGGGAGCTGTTTTTT
CDR3: CASSNRQNTGELFF

D: NA
J: TRBJ1-1
size: few
V: TRBV5-6
DNA: TGTGCCAGCAGCTTTTCGGCACAGTACACTGAAGCTTTCTTT
CDR3: CASSFSAQYTEAFF

D: NA
J: TRBJ1-3
size: NA
V: TRBV5-5
DNA: TGTGACAGCAGCTTGGATGGGGGCTCTGGAAACACCATATATTTT
CDR3: CDSSLDGGSGNTIYF

D: NA
J: TRBJ2-3
size: NA
V: TRBV7-9
DNA: TGTGCCAGCAGCCCTAGCCTCGGTAGCACAGATACGCAGTATTTT
CDR3: CASSPSLGSTDTQYF

D: NA
J: TRBJ1-1
size: few
V: TRBV6-2/TRBV6-3
DNA: TGTGCCAGCAGCTCCCCCAAGGGATCCGAAGCTTTCTTT
CDR3: CASSSPKGSEAFF

D: TRBD1
J: TRBJ1-1
size: NA
V: TRBV29-1
DNA: TGCAGCGCCCACGCCCCGGGACAGGGGGACACTGAAGCTTTCTTT
CDR3: CSAHAPGQGDTEAFF